The clone carrying this T cell receptor (beta chain) showed up many times. Its antigen remains unidentified. The TCR beta libraries were generated through quantitative 5'-RACE incorporating molecular barcodes. Each CDR3 protein gets one entry after TCRdb re-called the 5' RACE reads with MiXCR. The sample includes roughly 97,000 distinct CDR3 sequences, roughly 8.3% of them seen just once. This specimen belongs to a study of CD8 T cells in ankylosing spondylitis. Overall study results and limits: Among TCR beta sequences, a motif of under ten highly homologous variants appeared characteristic of ankylosing spondylitis blood. As for the disease-linked clones, they showed a CD8+ phenotype and occurred at relatively low frequencies in peripheral blood. Significant enrichment of disease-linked clones was reportedly seen in matched ankylosing spondylitis synovial fluid.

Trimming left V 3 bases short and J 4 bases short, with 6 bases between. The CDR3 length is 12 residues. Germline values: CDR1 SGHTA, CDR2 FQGNSA. Material: blood, either unsorted or a sorted T cell fraction (not recorded which). V is TRBV7-2 and J is TRBJ1-2, with D uncertain. This clonotype was sampled from a male donor with ankylosing spondylitis or in good health (not recorded which). The CDR3 DNA sequence: TGTGCCAGCAGCTTTAGCACCTATGGCTACACCTTC. It is translated as CASSFSTYGYTF.